The next 27 T cell receptor beta chains were all read from a single sample in a study of Graves' ophthalmopathy and Graves' hyperthyroidism (dated by TCRdb to 2016 to 2019). Sequencer: Illumina HiSeq 2000. For repertoire sequencing, TCR beta CDR3 regions were amplified from RNA transcripts. HTBI primers and the Qiagen OneStep RT-PCR kit were used in a first-round RT-PCR, which was followed by a second-round multiplex PCR, size selection and purification. TCRdb handled the public reads itself, with Q25 trimming in fastp and clone calling in MiXCR, and kept productive beta chains. Rows are combined by CDR3 protein, so each entry shows the most common genes and DNA. Recorded for this sample are 400,000 or so distinct CDR3 sequences; about a sixth of them occurred a single time. The ten largest clonotypes hold 2% to 2.5% of the sample. The specimen sequenced was peripheral blood. These receptors came from an adult woman with stable Graves' hyperthyroidism.

The table lists this clonotype with many counts. The V and J genes are TRBV6-1 and TRBJ2-7, with a possible D match to TRBD1 (6 bases). The CDR3 totals 13 residues. With 4 bases removed from V and 2 bases from J, the gap between germline ends came to 9 bases. Germline V CDR1 and CDR2: MNHNS, SASEGT. Here the CDR3 DNA reads TGTGCCAGCAGTGCCCGGGACACCTACGAGCAGTACTTC. The encoded protein is CASSARDTYEQYF.

This clonotype was seen repeatedly, ten times or more. The gene calls are TRBV6-1 and TRBJ1-6, with D possibly being TRBD1 (5 bases). Per germline, CDR1 MNHNS and CDR2 SASEGT. V lost 4 bases and J 7 bases, leaving 11 bases between the germline ends. CDR3 length: 14 residues. DNA of the CDR3: TGTGCCAGCAGTGGCGACAGCGGGAATTCACCCCTCCACTTT. Amino acid sequence: CASSGDSGNSPLHF.

This clonotype appeared many times. The CDR3 DNA reads TGTGCCAGCAGTCGGAGTACCGGGGAGCTGTTTTTT. It yields the protein CASSRSTGELFF. The V gene is TRBV4-2, the J gene TRBJ2-2; D call uncertain. This CDR3 spans 12 amino acids. Germline lookup yields CDR1 LGHNA and CDR2 YNFKEQ. The V and J ends lost 6 bases and 5 bases respectively, with 7 bases between them.

The genes are TRBV30 and TRBJ1-6; perhaps TRBD1 as D (5 bases). V was clipped by 0 bases and J by 7 bases, with 7 bases between them. The germline CDR1 and CDR2 sequences are GTSNPN and SVGIG (reference sequence). This CDR3 is 13 amino acids long. CDR3 nucleotide sequence: TGTGCCTGGAGTGTAAGGGACAATTCACCCCTCCACTTT. Translation: CAWSVRDNSPLHF. The full variable domain, in which reference TRBV30 and TRBJ1-6 provide the parts outside the CDR3, is SQTIHQWPATLVQPVGSPLSLECTVEGTSNPNLYWYRQAAGRGLQLLFYSVGIGQISSEVPQNLSASRPQDRQFILSSKKLLLSDSGFYLCAWSVRDNSPLHFGNGTRLTVT.

There are many counts of this clonotype. The chain carries TRBV11-2 and TRBJ2-2; D unresolved. The CDR3 has 13 amino acids. Germline V gene sequence: CDR1 SGHAT, CDR2 FQNNGV. V was pared by 3 bases and J by 6 bases, with 8 bases between. The CDR3 DNA reads as TGTGCCAGCAGCTTTAGTGTCGCCGGGGAGCTGTTTTTT. Its protein is CASSFSVAGELFF.

This clonotype has ten or more counts. The rearrangement joins TRBV20-1 to TRBJ2-7; 9 positions agree with TRBD2. Per germline, CDR1 DFQATT and CDR2 SNEGSKA (reference sequence). This CDR3 is 14 amino acids long. Losses at the gene ends were 3 bases for V and 3 bases for J; bases not matched to a gene: 6. The CDR3 sequence: CSASLAGGGYEQYF. CDR3 bases: TGCAGTGCTAGTTTGGCGGGAGGGGGCTACGAGCAGTACTTC.

There are a few counts of this clonotype. The J gene is TRBJ1-1, the V gene TRBV18, with D tentatively TRBD1 (6 bases). The CDR3 runs to 16 residues. V was cut by 6 bases and J by 4 bases, with 21 bases left in between. From germline, CDR1 is KGHSH and CDR2 LQKENI. The CDR3 nucleotides are TGTGCCAGCTCCCCTAATTGGGGGGCGGGGAGCACTGAAGCTTTCTTT. Protein: CASSPNWGAGSTEAFF.

The chain recombines TRBV6-1 with TRBJ1-2; the D gene is possibly TRBD1 (5 bases). With 5 bases removed from V and 4 bases from J, the gap between germline ends came to 14 bases. This CDR3 has 14 amino acids. Germline V CDR1 and CDR2: MNHNS, SASEGT. CDR3 loop: CASSLTATLYGYTF. The CDR3 DNA reads as TGTGCCAGCAGTCTGACAGCCACGCTCTATGGCTACACCTTC.

This clonotype was seen repeatedly, ten times or more. The chain uses TRBV11-2 and TRBJ2-7; maybe TRBD1 (6 bases). The germline gives CDR1 SGHAT, CDR2 FQNNGV. V lost 4 bases, J lost 7 bases, and 14 bases lay in between. The CDR3 length is 13 residues. CDR3 residues: CASSWDTPGEQYF. CDR3 in DNA: TGTGCCAGCAGCTGGGACACCCCAGGGGAGCAGTACTTC.

The chain has TRBV5-8 and TRBJ1-5; tentative D call: TRBD1 (6 bases). Per the germline V gene, CDR1 is SGHTS and CDR2 is YDEGEE. The CDR3 has 15 amino acids. The ends were cut back, 0 bases at V and 1 base at J, with 8 bases in the middle. The CDR3 DNA sequence: TGTGCCAGCAGCTTGGGGACAGACAGCAATCAGCCCCAGCATTTT. This codes for CASSLGTDSNQPQHF. The whole variable domain, filled in from reference TRBV5-8 and TRBJ1-5, reads EAGVTQSPTHLIKTRGQQATLRCSPISGHTSVYWYQQALGLGLQFLLWYDEGEERNRGNFPPRFSGRQFPNYSSELNVNALELEDSALYLCASSLGTDSNQPQHFGDGTRLSIL.

This clonotype was recorded at least ten times. The chain combines TRBV3-1 with TRBJ2-5; a weak D match, TRBD1 (5 bases). With 1 base removed from V and 4 bases from J, the gap between germline ends came to 10 bases. The CDR3 consists of 14 residues. Germline V lookup: CDR1 LGHDT, CDR2 YNNKEL (reference sequence). The CDR3 bases are TGTGCCAGCAGCCAAGGGGGCGTGGGAGAGACCCAGTACTTC. Protein product: CASSQGGVGETQYF.

This clonotype occurred many times. This CDR3 reads CASSSLEGTGGLKQYF. The CDR3 DNA sequence: TGTGCCAGCAGTTCCTTGGAGGGGACAGGGGGCTTAAAGCAGTACTTC. The J gene is TRBJ2-7, the V gene TRBV27; TRBD1 aligns across 12 bases. This CDR3 spans 16 amino acids. Germline CDR1 reads MNHEY; CDR2 reads SMNVEV (reference sequence). V was pared by 4 bases and J by 8 bases, with 12 bases of the junction left unmatched.

This clonotype was seen at least ten times. The chain couples TRBV6-2 or TRBV6-3 to TRBJ1-5, with D perhaps TRBD1 (5 bases). The germline V gene encodes CDR1 MNHEY and CDR2 SVGEGT. CDR3 length: 15 residues. Trimming left V 4 bases short and J 2 bases short, with 12 bases between. The CDR3 region has the DNA TGTGCCAGCAGTTCCGGGGGAGGTGGCAATCAGCCCCAGCATTTT. This translates into CASSSGGGGNQPQHF.

This clonotype has only a few counts. This chain links TRBV30 with TRBJ2-5; D ambiguous. V was shortened by 2 bases and J by 4 bases, with 5 bases between the two germline ends. This CDR3 has 11 amino acids. The germline gives CDR1 GTSNPN, CDR2 SVGIG (reference sequence). This CDR3 reads CAWSPGETQYF. The CDR3 nucleotides read TGTGCCTGGAGTCCGGGAGAGACCCAGTACTTC. Together with reference TRBV30 and TRBJ2-5, the CDR3 gives the full variable domain: SQTIHQWPATLVQPVGSPLSLECTVEGTSNPNLYWYRQAAGRGLQLLFYSVGIGQISSEVPQNLSASRPQDRQFILSSKKLLLSDSGFYLCAWSPGETQYFGPGTRLLVL.

In this sample, this clonotype turned up many times. This chain uses TRBV2 with TRBJ1-1, with D unclear. The CDR3 length is 11 residues. Trimming left V 7 bases short and J 7 bases short, with 10 bases between. The V gene's germline CDR1 is SNHLY and CDR2 FYNNEI. The CDR3, as DNA: TGTGCCAGCAATCGGGGAGATGAAGCTTTCTTT. Its translation: CASNRGDEAFF.

This clonotype was seen a few times. The rearrangement links TRBV27 to TRBJ2-7; possible D gene TRBD2, 6 bases. The V gene lost 3 bases and the J gene lost 3 bases, with 12 bases spanning the gap. The CDR3 is made up of 14 amino acids. Germline CDR1 and CDR2: MNHEY and SMNVEV (reference sequence). CDR3 sequence (DNA): TGTGCCAGCAGTTTTGCGGGGATTGGCTACGAGCAGTACTTC. As protein: CASSFAGIGYEQYF.

Many counts were recorded for this clonotype. This rearrangement joins TRBV6-2 or TRBV6-3 to TRBJ2-7; D possibly uses TRBD1 or TRBD2 (6 bases each). The CDR3 totals 18 residues. The V and J ends lost 0 bases and 0 bases respectively, with 18 bases between them. Per the germline V gene, CDR1 is MNHEY and CDR2 is SVGEGT. This CDR3 reads CASSYSQRRGVSSYEQYF. The CDR3 DNA is TGTGCCAGCAGTTACTCGCAGAGAAGGGGGGTTTCCTCCTACGAGCAGTACTTC.

Many counts were recorded for this clonotype. The chain combines TRBV5-1 with TRBJ1-2, with D possibly TRBD1 on 5 matching bases. The V and J ends lost 2 bases and 4 bases respectively, with 12 bases between them. Germline loops: CDR1 SGHRS, CDR2 YFSETQ. This CDR3 spans 14 amino acids. CDR3 coding DNA: TGCGCCAGCAGCTTCCAGGGTTACTTCTATGGCTACACCTTC. This translates into CASSFQGYFYGYTF.

This clonotype was recorded many times. J is TRBJ1-2 and V is TRBV7-2, with no clear D. Germline V gene lookup returns CDR1 SGHTA and CDR2 FQGNSA. This CDR3 region has 16 residues. V lost 3 bases and J 8 bases, leaving 22 bases between the germline ends. The CDR3 nucleotides read TGTGCCAGCAGCTTGATGTCTCTGAGCTATGTAGACGGCTACACCTTC. This codes for CASSLMSLSYVDGYTF.

This clonotype was detected many times. The rearrangement uses TRBV7-8 and TRBJ2-5, with unresolved D. V lost 3 bases and J lost 0, with 11 bases in between. The CDR3 has 15 amino acids. CDR1 is SGHVS, CDR2 FQNEAQ, per germline. The chain's CDR3 is CASSFRETHQETQYF. CDR3 coding DNA: TGTGCCAGCAGCTTCCGAGAGACTCACCAAGAGACCCAGTACTTC.

This clonotype was found many times. DNA for the CDR3: TGCGCCAGCAGCTTGATGACGGGATCCTACGAGCAGTACTTC. Translating gives CASSLMTGSYEQYF. V gene TRBV5-1 combines with J gene TRBJ2-7, with D possibly TRBD2 on 5 matching bases. The CDR3 spans 14 residues. Deletions cut 1 base from V and 1 base from J, with 9 bases between. CDR1 and CDR2 from the germline V gene are SGHRS and YFSETQ.

This clonotype was counted ten times or more. The genes are TRBV20-1 and TRBJ2-7; D unclear. V lost 6 bases, J lost 2 bases, and 11 bases lay in between. The CDR3 runs 12 residues. Germline CDR1 reads DFQATT; CDR2 reads SNEGSKA (reference sequence). The CDR3 nucleotides read TGCAGTGCCAACAGTATCACCTACGAGCAGTACTTC. This gives the protein CSANSITYEQYF.

This clonotype was detected many times. This CDR3 is CASSGIEGAPLHF. The CDR3 DNA reads as TGTGCCAGCAGCGGCATTGAGGGCGCCCCCCTCCACTTT. The chain has TRBV5-6 and TRBJ1-6; D is uncertain. Germline values: CDR1 SGHDT, CDR2 YYEEEE. This CDR3 comprises 13 residues. V was cut by 4 bases and J by 13 bases, with 15 bases left in between. The whole variable domain, remainder taken from reference TRBV5-6 and TRBJ1-6, is DAGVTQSPTHLIKTRGQQVTLRCSPKSGHDTVSWYQQALGQGPQFIFQYYEEEERQRGNFPDRFSGHQFPNYSSELNVNALLLGDSALYLCASSGIEGAPLHFGNGTRLTVT.

With regard to this clonotype: Germline and junction disagree at one end, which may indicate a read error. The V call is TRBV19, the J call TRBJ2-5, with a tentative D call TRBD1 (6 bases). CDR1 and CDR2 (germline): LNHDA, SQIVND (reference sequence). This CDR3 spans 13 amino acids. The CDR3 DNA sequence: TGTGTCAGTTTCCGGGACACCCAAGAGACCCAGTACTTC. This codes for CVSFRDTQETQYF.

This clonotype has a count of ten or more. V usage is TRBV11-1 and J usage is TRBJ2-7, with TRBD2 as a possible D gene (7 bases). Trimming cost V 2 bases and J 3 bases, with 17 bases left between them. CDR1 and CDR2 (germline): SGHAT, FQDESV (reference sequence). The CDR3 is 16 residues long. The CDR3 region has the DNA TGTGCCAGCAGCTTATCTGGCGGGGGCCGAGACTACGAGCAGTACTTC. It is translated as CASSLSGGGRDYEQYF. Using reference TRBV11-1 and TRBJ2-7 for the parts outside the CDR3, the full variable domain is EAEVAQSPRYKITEKSQAVAFWCDPISGHATLYWYRQILGQGPELLVQFQDESVVDDSQLPKDRFSAERLKGVDSTLKIQPAELGDSAMYLCASSLSGGGRDYEQYFGPGTRLTVT.

In this sample, this clonotype turned up many times. The V call is TRBV2, the J call TRBJ2-5; D ambiguous. Per the germline V gene, CDR1 is SNHLY and CDR2 is FYNNEI. The V gene lost 6 bases and the J gene lost 2 bases, with 13 bases spanning the gap. This CDR3 has 14 residues. For the CDR3, the DNA is TGTGCCAGCAGCGGCGGAACGACACAAGAGACCCAGTACTTC. Amino acids: CASSGGTTQETQYF.

In the case of this clonotype: The junction differs from germline at one of its ends, possibly a read error. The CDR3 here is CASSTSGRYTGELCF. DNA for the CDR3: TGTGCCAGTAGTACAAGCGGGCGGTACACCGGGGAGCTGTGTTTT. V is TRBV19 and J is TRBJ2-2; possible D gene TRBD2, 6 bases. The germline V gene has CDR1 LNHDA and CDR2 SQIVND (reference sequence). The CDR3 totals 15 residues. Based on the CDR3 plus reference TRBV19 and TRBJ2-2, the full variable domain is DGGITQSPKYLFRKEGQNVTLSCEQNLNHDAMYWYRQDPGQGLRLIYYSQIVNDFQKGDIAEGYSVSREKKESFPLTVTSAQKNPTAFYLCASSTSGRYTGELCFGEGSRLTVL.